This is a list of T cell receptor beta chains from one sample in a study of human T cells and chemical hapten exposure. TCRdb re-called the RACE reads with MiXCR, one entry per CDR3 protein. The profile shows under 200,000 distinct CDR3 sequences, just under 30% of them singletons. Sequenced here: whole blood, sampled in connection with sensitization to the hapten diphenylcyclopropenone (DPC). These receptors came from a woman in her thirties with alopecia areata. Some clones in this sample may be carry-over from other donors' samples. Both conserved end residues are part of each CDR3. D genes are given only for firm matches. The size entry is marked missing in some rows and otherwise reads once, few, many or a size class.

j_call | d_call | v_call | clone_size | cdr3_aa | cdr3_nt
TRBJ2-7 | TRBD1 | TRBV28 | few | CASRGRDRGPYEQYF | TGTGCCAGCAGGGGCCGGGACAGGGGCCCATACGAGCAGTACTTC
TRBJ2-3 | NA | TRBV7-2 | few | CASSLAQAGATDTQYF | TGTGCCAGCAGCTTAGCGCAGGCGGGGGCCACAGATACGCAGTATTTT
TRBJ1-4 | NA | TRBV29-1 | NA | CSVVGIGNEKLFF | TGCAGCGTTGTAGGGATCGGGAATGAAAAACTGTTTTTT
TRBJ2-2 | NA | TRBV10-3 | NA | CAISERDSNPNPGELFF | TGTGCCATCAGTGAGAGGGACTCCAACCCAAACCCCGGGGAGCTGTTTTTT
TRBJ2-5 | TRBD1 | TRBV7-2 | few | CASSSGQGFEETQYF | TGTGCCAGCAGCTCGGGACAGGGGTTTGAGGAGACCCAGTACTTC
TRBJ1-1 | TRBD1 | TRBV6-5 | NA | CASRPTGGFEAFF | TGTGCCAGCAGACCTACAGGGGGCTTTGAAGCTTTCTTT
TRBJ1-1 | NA | TRBV10-1 | NA | CASRKGTEAFF | TGCGCCAGCAGGAAGGGGACTGAAGCTTTCTTT
TRBJ2-3 | NA | TRBV2 | NA | CASSGAIGDTQYF | TGTGCCAGCAGTGGGGCAATAGGAGATACGCAGTATTTT
TRBJ2-5 | NA | TRBV28 | NA | CASSQAGSPGRETQYF | TGTGCCAGCAGTCAAGCCGGGTCCCCGGGTAGGGAGACCCAGTACTTC
TRBJ2-1 | NA | TRBV25-1 | NA | CASSKPSPNEQFF | TGTGCCAGCAGTAAACCCAGTCCCAATGAGCAGTTCTTC
TRBJ1-2 | NA | TRBV7-2 | NA | CASSLWKGNGYTF | TGTGCCAGCAGCTTGTGGAAGGGCAATGGCTACACCTTC
TRBJ1-2 | TRBD1 | TRBV20-1 | many | CSARTGVTYGYTF | TGCAGTGCTCGGACAGGCGTGACCTATGGCTACACCTTC
TRBJ2-2 | TRBD2 | TRBV29-1 | NA | CSVGEGGNGELFF | TGCAGCGTTGGGGAGGGAGGAAACGGGGAGCTGTTTTTT
TRBJ2-7 | NA | TRBV7-9 | NA | CASSLPHLMDEQYF | TGTGCCAGCAGCTTACCCCATCTTATGGACGAGCAGTACTTC
TRBJ2-7 | NA | TRBV28 | NA | CASSSVGVTYEQYF | TGTGCCAGCAGTTCGGTGGGGGTAACCTACGAGCAGTACTTC